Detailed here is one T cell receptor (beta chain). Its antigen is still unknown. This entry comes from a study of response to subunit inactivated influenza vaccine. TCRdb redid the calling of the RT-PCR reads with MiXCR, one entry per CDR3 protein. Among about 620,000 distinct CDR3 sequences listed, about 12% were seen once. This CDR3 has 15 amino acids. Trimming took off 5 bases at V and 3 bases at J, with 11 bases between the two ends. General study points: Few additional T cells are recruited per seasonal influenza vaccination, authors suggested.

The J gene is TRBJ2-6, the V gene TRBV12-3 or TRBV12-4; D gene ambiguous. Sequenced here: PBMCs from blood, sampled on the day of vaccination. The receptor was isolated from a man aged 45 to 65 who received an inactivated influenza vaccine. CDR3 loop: CASSPPVGGANVLTF. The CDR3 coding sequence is TGTGCCAGCAGTCCTCCAGTCGGTGGGGCCAACGTCCTGACTTTC.